The 30 T cell receptor beta chains below come from one sample, sequenced in a study of beta chain features in type 1 diabetes. All of the isolated RNA was reverse transcribed, so expressed TCRB transcripts were sequenced. Clones were read by immunoSEQ multiplex PCR, and TCRdb kept only the in-frame ones, dropping some. The data contain around 310,000 clones, 13% of them singletons. Their specific antigens are unknown. Study-wide results and caveats: Significant though moderate, a shortening of TCRB CDR3s appeared in all four CD4+ subsets of Type 1 diabetes patients.

What was sequenced was naive CD4+ T cells from blood. The receptors stem from a woman under 30 with type 1 diabetes.

This chain uses TRBV30 with TRBJ2-2; tentative D call: TRBD2 (5 bases). Germline V gene data show CDR1 as GTSNPN and CDR2 as SVGIG (reference sequence). CDR3 size: 15 residues. V was cut by 0 bases and J by 1 base, with 9 bases left in between. The CDR3 region has the DNA TGTGCCTGGAGTGTAGGCGCGGGGAACACCGGGGAGCTGTTTTTT. Translated, it gives CAWSVGAGNTGELFF.

The rearrangement links TRBV6-5 to TRBJ2-7; TRBD1 agrees at 8 bases. The CDR3 length is 16 residues. V lost 2 bases and J lost 2; bases outside the gene matches: 8. Germline assignment: CDR1 MNHEY and CDR2 SVGAGI. CDR3 DNA: TGTGCCAGCAGTTACCTTGGGACAGGCAATACCTACGAGCAGTACTTC. This sequence encodes CASSYLGTGNTYEQYF.

This clone was picked up a small number of times. The V gene is TRBV27, the J gene TRBJ1-2; 8 nucleotides line up with TRBD1. The J segment lost 8 bases and the V segment lost 5 bases, leaving 7 bases of the junction unmatched. Germline CDR1 reads MNHEY; CDR2 reads SMNVEV (reference sequence). CDR3 size: 13 residues. DNA of the CDR3: TGTGCCAGCAGTCTAGACAGGGGAAGAGGCTACACCTTC. Protein sequence: CASSLDRGRGYTF.

The V gene is TRBV5-1, the J gene TRBJ2-5; TRBD1 is a possible D gene (6 bases). The CDR3 has 13 residues. V was shortened by 4 bases and J by 5 bases, with 12 bases between the two germline ends. CDR1 and CDR2 (germline): SGHRS, YFSETQ. CDR3 in DNA: TGCGCCAGCAGCCCTTCGAGGGGGGAGACCCAGTACTTC. Translated: CASSPSRGETQYF. Supplemented by reference TRBV5-1 and TRBJ2-5, the full variable domain reads KAGVTQTPRYLIKTRGQQVTLSCSPISGHRSVSWYQQTPGQGLQFLFEYFSETQRNKGNFPGRFSGRQFSNSRSEMNVSTLELGDSALYLCASSPSRGETQYFGPGTRLLVL.

V and J are TRBV7-6 and TRBJ2-1; D remains unclear. V lost 1 base, J lost 10 bases, and 20 bases lay in between. The CDR3 spans 16 residues. In germline, CDR1 is SGHVS, CDR2 FNYEAQ. In nucleotides, the CDR3 is TGTGCCAGCAGCTTAGAGGCAGCTAATAGAGCGAGCGAGCAGTTCTTC. This codes for CASSLEAANRASEQFF.

The table lists this clone with a few counts. This chain links TRBV11-2 with TRBJ2-3; 9 nucleotides line up with TRBD1. The CDR3 consists of 15 residues. Germline CDR1 reads SGHAT; CDR2 reads FQNNGV. V was clipped by 6 bases and J by 4 bases; unmatched bases: 8. CDR3 in amino acids: CASRDRDRAPDTQYF. The CDR3 bases are TGTGCCAGCAGGGACCGGGACAGGGCACCAGATACGCAGTATTTT.

The genes are TRBV9 and TRBJ2-1, with TRBD2 identical over 12 bases. Germline V gene sequence: CDR1 SGDLS, CDR2 YYNGEE. Trimming took 4 bases from V and 8 from J; bases not matched to a gene: 13. The CDR3 has 17 residues. The CDR3 bases are TGTGCCAGCAGCCGAGGACTAGCGGGATCCTCCTTCGATGAGCAGTTCTTC. Protein product: CASSRGLAGSSFDEQFF.

The chain joins TRBV6-6 to TRBJ2-3; perhaps TRBD2 as D (5 bases). Trimming shortened V by 3 bases and J by 0 bases, and 10 bases separated the two germline ends. The CDR3 is 15 amino acids. From germline, CDR1 is MNHNY and CDR2 SVGAGI (reference sequence). CDR3 DNA sequence: TGTGCCAGCAGTTATAGGGCGGGTAGCACAGATACGCAGTATTTT. Translation gives CASSYRAGSTDTQYF.

The V gene is TRBV6-5, the J gene TRBJ2-4; TRBD2 matches at 11 bases. The CDR3 is 15 amino acids. The V and J ends lost 8 bases and 3 bases, in that order; junction bases with no gene match: 6. From germline, CDR1 is MNHEY and CDR2 SVGAGI. DNA for the CDR3: TGTGCCAGCTCAATGCTAGCGGGAGGCAAAAACATTCAGTACTTC. It is translated as CASSMLAGGKNIQYF.

This chain uses TRBV5-1 with TRBJ2-5; 8 nucleotides align to TRBD2. J lost 1 base, V lost 3 bases, and 8 bases had no gene match. This CDR3 comprises 16 residues. Germline assignment: CDR1 SGHRS and CDR2 YFSETQ. In nucleotides, the CDR3 is TGCGCCAGCAGCTGGACCTTTACTAGCGGCCAAGAGACCCAGTACTTC. This codes for CASSWTFTSGQETQYF.

This clone was recorded a few times. This chain connects TRBV5-1 to TRBJ2-1, with TRBD2 identical over 10 bases. The CDR3 loop spans 15 amino acids. V trimming: 3 bases; J trimming: 6 bases; junction bases outside the gene matches: 6. Germline V gives CDR1 SGHRS, CDR2 YFSETQ. CDR3: CASSSGTSEFNEQFF. CDR3 coding DNA: TGCGCCAGCAGCTCCGGGACTAGCGAGTTCAATGAGCAGTTCTTC.

V is TRBV30 and J is TRBJ2-1; a weak D match, TRBD2 (5 bases). Germline CDR1 reads GTSNPN; CDR2 reads SVGIG (reference sequence). With 2 bases removed from V and 16 bases from J, the gap between germline ends came to 15 bases. This CDR3 is 11 amino acids long. The CDR3 DNA follows: TGTGCCTGGAGTTCTAGCAGACATTTATTCTTC. Protein: CAWSSSRHLFF.

The chain is built from TRBV9 and TRBJ2-1, with TRBD1 as a possible D gene (5 bases). The CDR3 contains 15 residues. V was cut by 0 bases and J by 1 base, with 8 bases left in between. The V gene's germline CDR1 is SGDLS and CDR2 YYNGEE. In DNA, the CDR3 is TGTGCCAGCAGCGTAGATCAGGGTTCCTACAATGAGCAGTTCTTC. This encodes CASSVDQGSYNEQFF. Full variable domain (outside the CDR3, taken from reference TRBV9 and TRBJ2-1): DSGVTQTPKHLITATGQRVTLRCSPRSGDLSVYWYQQSLDQGLQFLIQYYNGEERAKGNILERFSAQQFPDLHSELNLSSLELGDSALYFCASSVDQGSYNEQFFGPGTRLTVL.

This clone was seen only a few times. This rearrangement joins TRBV19 to TRBJ2-1; TRBD2 matches 7 bases. The V gene end was trimmed by 9 bases and the J gene end by 1 base; junction bases not matched to a gene: 9. This CDR3 contains 15 residues. Germline CDR1 reads LNHDA; CDR2 reads SQIVND (reference sequence). The CDR3 reads CASIGPAGSYNEQFF. In DNA form, the CDR3 reads TGTGCCAGCATTGGACCAGCGGGGTCCTACAATGAGCAGTTCTTC.

The chain is built from TRBV7-9 and TRBJ2-3; D is possibly TRBD1 (5 bases). The CDR3 is made up of 16 amino acids. Germline-derived CDR1 and CDR2 are SEHNR and FQNEAQ (reference sequence). V shed 1 base and J shed 1 base, with 12 bases lying between them. In nucleotides, the CDR3 is TGTGCCAGCAGCTTAGGGGCAGGGCTTCGCACAGATACGCAGTATTTT. Translating gives CASSLGAGLRTDTQYF.

This clone was recorded a few times. This sequence joins TRBV7-2 and TRBJ2-5; 9 bases are shared with TRBD1. Germline V gene data show CDR1 as SGHTA and CDR2 as FQGNSA. The CDR3 extends over 16 amino acids. With 4 bases clipped from V and 4 bases from J, the junction kept 10 bases outside the gene matches. The CDR3 region is CASSSGQGTGGETQYF. CDR3 in DNA: TGTGCCAGCAGCTCTGGACAGGGGACAGGTGGAGAGACCCAGTACTTC. Full variable domain (rest looked up from reference TRBV7-2 and TRBJ2-5): GAGVSQSPSNKVTEKGKDVELRCDPISGHTALYWYRQSLGQGLEFLIYFQGNSAPDKSGLPSDRFSAERTGGSVSTLTIQRTQQEDSAVYLCASSSGQGTGGETQYFGPGTRLLVL.

The chain is built from TRBV9 and TRBJ1-2; no clear D. The germline V gene encodes CDR1 SGDLS and CDR2 YYNGEE. The CDR3 runs to 13 residues. V gave up 5 bases and J gave up 1 base, with 9 bases separating them. The CDR3 loop is CASRRENNYGYTF. CDR3 sequence (DNA): TGTGCCAGCAGGAGAGAGAATAACTATGGCTACACCTTC.

This clone came up a few times. The chain couples TRBV7-2 to TRBJ2-5; a possible D gene is TRBD1 (6 bases). This CDR3 region has 15 residues. Trimming pared 5 bases from V and 2 bases from J, leaving 15 bases between. CDR1 is SGHTA and CDR2 is FQGNSA in the germline V gene. The CDR3 DNA reads TGTGCCAGCAGCCCACAGCCAGGGGTGCAAGAGACCCAGTACTTC. Amino acid sequence: CASSPQPGVQETQYF.

The rearrangement links TRBV5-4 to TRBJ2-3, with D possibly being TRBD1 (5 bases). The V and J ends lost 5 bases and 4 bases respectively, with 14 bases between them. Per the germline V gene, CDR1 is SGHNT and CDR2 is YYREEE (reference sequence). The CDR3 consists of 14 residues. CDR3 bases: TGTGCCAGCAGTAGGACACATTCCGCAGATACGCAGTATTTT. Translated: CASSRTHSADTQYF.

This CDR3 reads CAWSVLRDRNEQFF. CDR3 DNA sequence: TGTGCCTGGAGTGTGCTGCGGGATCGCAATGAGCAGTTCTTC. The chain uses TRBV30 and TRBJ2-1; TRBD2 might be the D (6 bases). The germline CDR1 and CDR2 sequences are GTSNPN and SVGIG (reference sequence). The CDR3 totals 14 residues. The V gene lost 0 bases and the J gene lost 6 bases, with 12 bases spanning the gap.

This clone was picked up a small number of times. J is TRBJ1-3 and V is TRBV6-6; weak D call: TRBD1 (5 bases). Trimming removed 5 bases from V and 0 bases from J, with 11 bases in between. Germline V lookup: CDR1 MNHNY, CDR2 SVGAGI (reference sequence). The CDR3 spans 15 residues. CDR3: CASSTRQFSGNTIYF. The CDR3 DNA follows: TGTGCCAGCAGTACCCGACAGTTCTCTGGAAACACCATATATTTT.

This clone was detected once. The rearrangement joins TRBV30 to TRBJ1-1; D not resolved. The germline V gene encodes CDR1 GTSNPN and CDR2 SVGIG (reference sequence). V dropped 2 bases and J dropped 13 bases, with 14 bases sitting between them. CDR3 length equals 11 residues. CDR3 in DNA: TGTGCCTGGAGTAGCCAGAGAGGTGGTTTCTTT. Translated, it gives CAWSSQRGGFF.

In this sample, this clone turned up a few times. The genes are TRBV30 and TRBJ1-5, with TRBD1 matching over 7 bases. Germline values: CDR1 GTSNPN, CDR2 SVGIG (reference sequence). V dropped 3 bases and J dropped 4; count of bases not matched to a gene: 12. This CDR3 spans 16 amino acids. The chain's CDR3 is CAWSLPGQAINQPQHF. CDR3 nucleotides: TGTGCCTGGAGCCTCCCCGGACAGGCTATTAATCAGCCCCAGCATTTT.

This clone was observed a handful of times. The V call is TRBV7-3, the J call TRBJ2-1; 7 nucleotides line up with TRBD2. The trim removed 1 base at V and 0 bases at J, leaving 0 bases unmatched. There are 15 residues in the CDR3. Germline V gene sequence: CDR1 SGHTA, CDR2 FQGTGA. CDR3 coding DNA: TGTGCCAGCAGCTTAAGGGGGGGCTCCTACAATGAGCAGTTCTTC. It yields the protein CASSLRGGSYNEQFF. The complete variable domain, with remaining parts taken from reference TRBV7-3 and TRBJ2-1, reads GAGVSQTPSNKVTEKGKYVELRCDPISGHTALYWYRQSLGQGPEFLIYFQGTGAADDSGLPNDRFFAVRPEGSVSTLKIQRTERGDSAVYLCASSLRGGSYNEQFFGPGTRLTVL.

This chain connects TRBV5-5 to TRBJ1-2; 9 bases line up with TRBD1. The CDR3 runs to 14 residues. Germline V gives CDR1 SGHKS, CDR2 YYEKEE (reference sequence). J was trimmed by 5 bases and V by 0 bases; bases with no gene match: 2. CDR3 region: CASSLGTGDYGYTF. In nucleotides, the CDR3 is TGTGCCAGCAGCTTGGGGACAGGGGATTATGGCTACACCTTC.

This rearrangement joins TRBV13 to TRBJ1-2; 9 bases map to TRBD1. This CDR3 contains 14 residues. Germline assignment: CDR1 PRHDT and CDR2 FYEKMQ (reference sequence). Unmatched junction bases numbered 9, after V lost 5 bases and J lost 8 bases. CDR3 residues: CASSPRDRAGGYTF. DNA for the CDR3: TGTGCCAGCAGCCCCCGGGACAGGGCTGGAGGCTACACCTTC.

There are a few counts of this clone. The chain uses TRBV7-2 and TRBJ1-2; tentatively, D is TRBD1 (6 bases). From germline, CDR1 is SGHTA and CDR2 FQGNSA. CDR3 length: 15 amino acids. Trimming stripped 8 bases from V and 0 bases from J, with 16 bases between. The CDR3 loop is CASHTTGIANYGYTF. The CDR3 bases are TGTGCCAGCCATACGACAGGAATAGCTAACTATGGCTACACCTTC.

This clone has more than one count but fewer than ten. V gene TRBV6-6 combines with J gene TRBJ2-2; a possible D gene is TRBD1 (5 bases). The CDR3 contains 15 residues. V was pared by 2 bases and J by 1 base, with 8 bases between. Germline V gene data show CDR1 as MNHNY and CDR2 as SVGAGI (reference sequence). The CDR3 spells CASSYPQGNTGELFF. In nucleotides, the CDR3 is TGTGCCAGCAGTTACCCCCAGGGGAACACCGGGGAGCTGTTTTTT.

The chain carries TRBV30 and TRBJ2-6; D gene uncertain. CDR3 length: 12 amino acids. The V gene's germline CDR1 is GTSNPN and CDR2 SVGIG (reference sequence). Trimming took off 1 base at V and 8 bases at J, with 6 bases between the two ends. For the CDR3, the DNA is TGTGCCTGGAGTGGGCCCTCCAACGTCCTGACTTTC. Translating gives CAWSGPSNVLTF.

This clone appeared a few times. The rearrangement uses TRBV29-1 and TRBJ2-6; tentative D call: TRBD1 (6 bases). Trimming stripped 7 bases from V and 0 bases from J, with 7 bases between. This CDR3 contains 13 residues. Germline V gene lookup returns CDR1 SQVTM and CDR2 ANQGSEA. CDR3 in amino acids: CSGTVSGANVLTF. The CDR3 DNA sequence: TGCAGCGGGACAGTCTCTGGGGCCAACGTCCTGACTTTC.